This T cell receptor (beta chain) was sequenced during a study of blood T cell repertoires in COVID-19. In the study overall: Acute and convalescent COVID-19 samples came from the United States, Italy and Spain. T cells, B-cell-depleted T cells, or PBMCs supplied cDNA or gDNA.

Germline values: CDR1 SGHTA, CDR2 FQGNSA. Trimming removed 5 bases from V and 4 bases from J; junction bases left unmatched: 10. The length of the CDR3 is 15 residues. Methods used by the authors: Amplifying reference gene primers gave estimates of nucleated cell counts. Method: immunoSEQ multiplex PCR; TCRdb's copy keeps in-frame clones and lacks some. V and J calls and clone size follow that table, whereas D and trimming were derived from the DNA. Among about 81,000 clones, about 90% were seen once, and the ten largest hold around 4.8%. The chain joins TRBV7-2 to TRBJ1-2; TRBD1 matches 7 bases. The clonotype originates from an elderly woman with acute or convalescent COVID-19. Sequenced sample: peripheral blood. The CDR3 nucleotides are TGTGCCAGCAGCGTTCGGGGCTCAGGGGGCTATGGCTACACCTTC. Its protein is CASSVRGSGGYGYTF. The full variable domain, with the rest looked up from reference TRBV7-2 and TRBJ1-2, is GAGVSQSPSNKVTEKGKDVELRCDPISGHTALYWYRQSLGQGLEFLIYFQGNSAPDKSGLPSDRFSAERTGGSVSTLTIQRTQQEDSAVYLCASSVRGSGGYGYTFGSGTRLTVV.